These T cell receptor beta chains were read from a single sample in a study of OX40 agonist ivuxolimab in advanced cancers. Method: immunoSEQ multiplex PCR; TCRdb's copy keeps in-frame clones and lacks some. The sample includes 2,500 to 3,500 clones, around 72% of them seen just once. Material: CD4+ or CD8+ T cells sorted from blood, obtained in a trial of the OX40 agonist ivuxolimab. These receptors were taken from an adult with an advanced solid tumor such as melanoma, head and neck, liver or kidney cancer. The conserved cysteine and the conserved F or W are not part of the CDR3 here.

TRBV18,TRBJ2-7,ASSPPDQPYEQY
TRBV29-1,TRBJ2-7,SVEVRGGSYEQY
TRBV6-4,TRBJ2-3,ASSASGGATDTQY
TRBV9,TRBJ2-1,ASSQGTEPYEQF
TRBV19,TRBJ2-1,ASSILSNTYNEQF
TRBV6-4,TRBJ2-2,ASSELRDTGELF
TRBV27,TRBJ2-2,ASSPGGGELF
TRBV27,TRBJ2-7,ASMTGTDSYEQY
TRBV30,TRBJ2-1,AWSILAGGSNEQF
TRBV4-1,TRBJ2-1,ASSQGPGPTNEQF
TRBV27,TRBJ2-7,ASSLTSGGYYEQY
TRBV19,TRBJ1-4,ASSIRWGNGRVATNEKLF
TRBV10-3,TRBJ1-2,AISEVTGGYT
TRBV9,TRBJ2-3,ASSGISADTQY
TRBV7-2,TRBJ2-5,ASSEPGLAETQY
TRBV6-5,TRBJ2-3,ASSYLSGAGGDTQY
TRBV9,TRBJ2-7,ASSFSGQGNEQY
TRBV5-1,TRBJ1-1,ASSSRSGSMNTEAF
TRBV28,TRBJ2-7,ASSHPGTGIYEQY
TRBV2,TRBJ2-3,ASSEAARTNTDTQY